This TCR beta chain was sequenced during a study of T cell repertoires in aging, cancer and after chemotherapy (dated by TCRdb to between 2019 and 2020). Context from the whole study: Donors were distributed across six age groups ranging from 30 or younger to 70 or older, with at least three individuals included per group. Paired pre- and post-chemotherapy samples in the solid tumor group came from brain tumor (glioblastoma) patients receiving temozolomide-based therapy. The full dataset contained roughly 9 million TCR reads. Peripheral blood TCR beta repertoires from healthy donors and cancer patients were profiled to examine immunoaging and T cell reconstitution after chemotherapy. The cohort comprised around 220 cancer patients, 85 to 94 with hematological and approximately 120 with solid cancers, plus 95 healthy donors as a reference group.

TCR beta rearrangements were amplified from genomic DNA extracted from peripheral blood rather than from sorted cells or RNA. This clonotype was seen a single time. Its specific antigen is unknown. Within one base of it there is no much larger clone, and no base qualities were kept. A single read offers scant evidence. What the authors observed across the whole study: Median generation probability increased over the chemotherapy interval in both cancer cohorts, suggesting repertoire reconstitution through rebound thymic output. Compared with age-matched healthy donors, untreated patients with either hematological or solid cancers had significantly lower TCR diversity in the blood along with higher clonality. In healthy donors, the drop in TCR diversity with age came mainly from a loss of richness, whereas in cancer patients a loss of evenness also played a part. According to the authors, the repertoire data do not permit conclusions about immunological memory after chemotherapy.

Multiplex touch-down PCR with a mixed TRB-A/B primer pool was used to amplify rearranged TRB sequences covering the V, D and J segments. Illumina adapters and sample indices were attached to the amplicons in two consecutive PCR reactions using Phusion HS II polymerase. The amplicons were purified from gel with the NucleoSpin Gel and PCR Clean-up kit and then assessed with Qubit and an Agilent 2100 Bioanalyzer. The libraries were sequenced on an Illumina MiSeq with 600-cycle, single-indexed, paired-end runs. In the source study's methods: Processing of the TRB sequences was carried out with MiXCR versions 2.12 and 3.0.5. Each unique CDR3 nucleotide sequence was treated as one clone, and only productive sequences with two or more reads were kept. The repertoire metrics were Shannon diversity, evenness, clonality (calculated as one minus evenness), and diversity profiles parameterized by alpha from 0 to 5. The IGoR algorithm was used to calculate generation probabilities for clones in the paired samples taken before and after chemotherapy. TCRdb took the public reads, trimmed them with fastp at Q25, ran MiXCR for clone calling and kept in-frame beta chains. Each entry is one CDR3 protein sequence, shown with its most common DNA and genes. These V and J calls rely on TCRdb rather than the paper's analysis. Here the sample has about 7,900 distinct CDR3 sequences; 35% to 45% occur a single time. The ten top clones hold approximately 13% of the sample.

V has 7 bases trimmed and J has 3 bases trimmed; junction bases matching no gene number 9. CDR1 and CDR2 are drawn from the germline V gene: SQVTM, ANQGSEA. Including the terminal cysteine and phenylalanine, the CDR3 comprises 16 residues. Of all the DNA, just the CDR3 is kept, 48 bases in frame from base 1. The V and J genes are TRBV29-1 and TRBJ2-3; TRBD2 fits 14 bases in the junction. Specimen: blood. This sequence originates from a human donor with a solid tumor. Read as DNA, the sequence is TGCAGCGCGGGACTAGCGGGAGCCGGCCTAACAGATACGCAGTATTTT. Its protein reads: CSAGLAGAGLTDTQYF.